This T cell receptor beta chain appears in the sequencing data of a study of beta chain features in type 1 diabetes. The study, taken as a whole, reports: Diminished insertions and augmented deletions at VDJ junctions characterized type 1 diabetes patients. Naive, central memory and Treg TCRB repertoires appeared more alike in patients than in healthy donors.

This clone was counted between two and nine times. Its antigen is not identified. CDR3 length equals 15 residues. CDR1 MNHEY and CDR2 SVGAGI come from the germline V gene. V gave up 0 bases and J gave up 6 bases; unmatched junction bases: 5. Expressed TCRB transcripts were sequenced because the isolated RNA had all been reverse transcribed beforehand. This table comes from immunoSEQ multiplex PCR, and its TCRdb copy is limited to in-frame clones, with some not included. The sample holds some 270,000 clones, 14% seen once. Sequencing was done on a sample of naive CD4+ T cells from blood. The origin of this receptor is a woman between 35 and 50 years old in good health. The chain carries TRBV6-5 and TRBJ2-1; 7 nucleotides match TRBD1. DNA for the CDR3: TGTGCCAGCAGTTACTCAGGGGGCGGAGGCAATGAGCAGTTCTTC. It codes for CASSYSGGGGNEQFF.